These 27 T cell receptor beta chains were all obtained from the same sample, sequenced in a study of regulatory T cells in long-lasting Graves disease. As for time point: newly diagnosed GD, antithyroid drugs for less than 3 months. The TCR library used RNA extracted from PBMCs. The authors built TCR beta libraries using iRepertoire HTBI primers and Arm-PCR of CDR3 regions. TCRdb processed the multiplex PCR reads anew with MiXCR; each CDR3 protein has one entry. In the table there are roughly 610,000 distinct CDR3 sequences, roughly 15% of which are singletons. This same sample was also part of a study on T cells in Graves' hyperthyroidism and ophthalmopathy.

The material was peripheral blood mononuclear cells (PBMCs), obtained at new diagnosis, from a patient treated with antithyroid drugs. These receptors originate from a woman aged 30 to 39 with Graves disease.

Only a few counts were recorded for this clonotype. V gene TRBV9 combines with J gene TRBJ1-2, with D unresolved. This CDR3 spans 12 amino acids. Germline V gene lookup returns CDR1 SGDLS and CDR2 YYNGEE. The V gene lost 3 bases and the J gene lost 4 bases, with 7 bases spanning the gap. DNA of the CDR3: TGTGCCAGCAGCGCGTCCTTCTATGGCTACACCTTC. It codes for CASSASFYGYTF.

This clonotype was seen many times. V is TRBV28 and J is TRBJ1-1; the match to TRBD1 covers 9 bases. CDR3 size: 15 residues. J was trimmed by 4 bases and V by 4 bases; bases with no gene match: 7. Germline values: CDR1 MDHEN, CDR2 SYDVKM. CDR3 in amino acids: CASSSFATGGTEAFF. CDR3 bases: TGTGCCAGCAGTTCCTTCGCGACAGGGGGCACTGAAGCTTTCTTT.

As concerns this clonotype: At one boundary the junction diverges from the germline segment, which might be a read error. The rearrangement joins TRBV28 to TRBJ1-5; TRBD1 matches at 7 bases. The germline V gene has CDR1 MDHEN and CDR2 SYDVKM. This CDR3 spans 12 amino acids. The CDR3 loop reads CASTGQNQPKHF. The CDR3 DNA is TGTGCCAGCACGGGACAGAATCAGCCCAAGCATTTT.

This clonotype was found a few times. This chain uses TRBV7-2 with TRBJ2-2; a weak D match, TRBD2 (6 bases). The V end was cut by 5 bases, the J end by 7 bases, with 20 bases between. Germline V gene lookup returns CDR1 SGHTA and CDR2 FQGNSA. The CDR3 length is 16 residues. CDR3 in amino acids: CASSPTGEEGSGELFF. CDR3 sequence (DNA): TGTGCCAGCAGCCCAACGGGGGAGGAGGGCAGCGGGGAGCTGTTTTTT.

This clonotype was seen only a few times. This chain joins TRBV20-1 and TRBJ1-5; TRBD1 matches 8 bases. The CDR3 consists of 15 residues. Per the germline V gene, CDR1 is DFQATT and CDR2 is SNEGSKA (reference sequence). The junction had 7 bases not matched to a gene; V was cut back by 2 bases and J by 4 bases. CDR3 region: CSARLVGQGNQPQHF. The DNA for the CDR3 is TGCAGTGCTAGACTCGTCGGACAGGGAAATCAGCCCCAGCATTTT.

The chain carries TRBV12-3 or TRBV12-4 and TRBJ2-7; D uncertain. The length of the CDR3 is 14 residues. With 2 bases removed from V and 7 bases from J, the gap between germline ends came to 15 bases. The DNA of the CDR3 is TGTGCCAGCAGTTTATTGCAGGATCTGGGAGAGCAGTACTTC. This translates into CASSLLQDLGEQYF.

This clonotype has a handful of counts. V and J are TRBV24-1 and TRBJ1-3; D gene uncertain. Trimming pared 7 bases from V and 5 bases from J, leaving 17 bases between. The germline V gene has CDR1 KGHDR and CDR2 SFDVKD. This CDR3 contains 15 residues. CDR3 sequence reads: CATSDTREGRNTIYF. In nucleotides, the CDR3 is TGTGCCACCAGCGATACGAGGGAGGGTAGAAACACCATATATTTT.

Ten or more counts support this clonotype. The rearrangement joins TRBV5-1 to TRBJ2-7; maybe TRBD2 (7 bases). V was cut by 0 bases and J by 3 bases, with 10 bases left in between. This CDR3 is built from 14 residues. Germline assignment: CDR1 SGHRS and CDR2 YFSETQ. The CDR3 DNA reads TGCGCCAGCAGCTTGGCGGGGGGCGTCTACGAGCAGTACTTC. This translates into CASSLAGGVYEQYF.

This clonotype occurred a few times. The CDR3 loop reads CASSRRPGNEQFF. The CDR3 DNA sequence: TGTGCCAGCTCACGCCGCCCAGGGAATGAGCAGTTCTTC. The rearrangement joins TRBV18 to TRBJ2-1, with TRBD1 as a possible D gene (5 bases). V lost 4 bases and J 7 bases, leaving 11 bases between the germline ends. This CDR3 region has 13 residues. Germline V gives CDR1 KGHSH, CDR2 LQKENI.

This clonotype was seen a handful of times. The chain uses TRBV5-8 and TRBJ1-4; D gene unclear. The CDR3 totals 17 residues. Germline V gene data show CDR1 as SGHTS and CDR2 as YDEGEE. Deletions cut 0 bases from V and 3 bases from J, with 15 bases between. The CDR3 sequence is CASSLALKGRSNEKLFF. DNA of the CDR3: TGTGCCAGCAGCTTGGCCCTCAAGGGAAGGTCTAATGAAAAACTGTTTTTT.

This clonotype was picked up many times. The V and J genes are TRBV10-1 and TRBJ2-2, with 7 bases fitting TRBD1. Germline assignment: CDR1 WNHNN and CDR2 SYGVQD (reference sequence). J gave up 3 bases and V 10 bases, and 5 bases lay outside the gene matches. The CDR3 contains 13 residues. This chain's CDR3 is CATAGGDTGELFF. In DNA form, the CDR3 reads TGCGCCACAGCAGGGGGTGACACCGGGGAGCTGTTTTTT.

Details on this clonotype: A much larger clone differs from this one at a single base, so this may be a read error. V usage is TRBV20-1 and J usage is TRBJ2-1; a weak D match, TRBD2 (5 bases). V lost 2 bases to trimming and J lost 3 bases, with 8 bases between them. The CDR3 spans 13 residues. Germline CDR1 DFQATT, CDR2 SNEGSKA (reference sequence). The CDR3 here is CSARRADYNEQFF. The CDR3 DNA sequence: TGCAGTGCTAGACGAGCGGACTACAATGAGCAGTTCTTC.

The chain carries TRBV2 and TRBJ2-1, with TRBD2 matching 9 bases. CDR1 is SNHLY, CDR2 FYNNEI, per germline. The CDR3 runs to 16 residues. J gave up 6 bases and V 3 bases, and 9 bases lay outside the gene matches. CDR3 sequence: CASSDQALAGSNEQFF. The DNA of the CDR3 is TGTGCCAGCAGTGATCAAGCCCTAGCGGGGAGCAATGAGCAGTTCTTC.

This clonotype was counted ten times or more. This chain uses TRBV7-2 with TRBJ2-1, with D uncertain. The CDR3 is made up of 12 amino acids. Per germline, CDR1 SGHTA and CDR2 FQGNSA. The V end was cut by 2 bases, the J end by 10 bases, with 9 bases between. The CDR3 spells CASSLLGQEQFF. CDR3 coding DNA: TGTGCCAGCAGCTTACTAGGGCAAGAGCAGTTCTTC.

The CDR3 sequence: CASSRIRAGENTGELFF. The DNA for the CDR3 is TGTGCCAGTAGTCGTATCAGGGCGGGAGAGAACACCGGGGAGCTGTTTTTT. The V call is TRBV19, the J call TRBJ2-2; 7 nucleotides align to TRBD2. The trim removed 5 bases at V and 1 base at J, leaving 10 bases unmatched. The V gene's germline CDR1 is LNHDA and CDR2 SQIVND (reference sequence). The CDR3 is 17 residues long.

The chain is built from TRBV29-1 and TRBJ1-2, with D unclear. The CDR3 is made up of 11 amino acids. Germline values: CDR1 SQVTM, CDR2 ANQGSEA. In DNA form, the CDR3 reads TGCAGTTCCGGCCCTCCCTATGGCTACACCTTC. Protein sequence: CSSGPPYGYTF.

This clonotype has ten or more counts. The V and J genes are TRBV20-1 and TRBJ2-7, with TRBD1 matching over 10 bases. V lost 6 bases and J lost 2; bases outside the gene matches: 7. The germline V gene encodes CDR1 DFQATT and CDR2 SNEGSKA (reference sequence). The CDR3 covers 14 residues. The CDR3 sequence: CSATRDRGPYEQYF. The CDR3 coding sequence is TGCAGTGCGACCCGGGACAGGGGCCCCTACGAGCAGTACTTC.

As concerns this clonotype: This may arise from a read error, as a much more abundant clone is one base away. This chain links TRBV2 with TRBJ2-1, with 9 bases matching TRBD2. CDR1 is SNHLY and CDR2 is FYNNEI in the germline V gene. The CDR3 length is 17 residues. The V and J ends lost 4 bases and 10 bases, in that order; junction bases with no gene match: 17. The CDR3 sequence is CASSVPQRAGGDYEQFF. As DNA, the CDR3 is TGTGCCAGCAGTGTGCCCCAGCGGGCGGGAGGGGACTACGAGCAGTTCTTC.

The chain couples TRBV6-5 to TRBJ1-3; D uncertain. V dropped 0 bases and J dropped 0 bases, with 9 bases sitting between them. Germline V gives CDR1 MNHEY, CDR2 SVGAGI. The CDR3 length is 16 residues. The CDR3 nucleotides read TGTGCCAGCAGTTACTCTCGGGGAGGCTCTGGAAACACCATATATTTT. The encoded protein is CASSYSRGGSGNTIYF.

The chain recombines TRBV7-2 with TRBJ2-5; no clear D gene. Germline V lookup: CDR1 SGHTA, CDR2 FQGNSA. CDR3 length equals 14 residues. With 2 bases removed from V and 1 base from J, the gap between germline ends came to 8 bases. The chain's CDR3 is CASSLSQIQETQYF. CDR3 DNA: TGTGCCAGCAGCTTAAGTCAGATCCAAGAGACCCAGTACTTC.

In its sample, this clonotype was seen a few times. This chain joins TRBV5-4 and TRBJ2-1; TRBD1 aligns across 8 bases. The germline V gene encodes CDR1 SGHNT and CDR2 YYREEE (reference sequence). Germline trimming cut 4 bases from V and 9 bases from J; bases unmatched to any gene: 9. The CDR3 has 14 residues. The CDR3 DNA reads TGTGCCAGCAGCATGACAGGGGCGTTGGGTGAGCAGTTCTTC. Its translation: CASSMTGALGEQFF.

This sequence joins TRBV18 and TRBJ2-5, with no clear D. The ends were cut back, 3 bases at V and 3 bases at J, with 8 bases in the middle. The length of the CDR3 is 13 residues. Germline assignment: CDR1 KGHSH and CDR2 LQKENI. In nucleotides, the CDR3 is TGTGCCAGCTCACCGATCCCAGAAGAGACCCAGTACTTC. It specifies CASSPIPEETQYF.

The chain has TRBV12-3 or TRBV12-4 and TRBJ1-2; D remains unclear. The CDR3 covers 14 residues. With 1 base removed from V and 6 bases from J, the gap between germline ends came to 12 bases. The CDR3 sequence: CASSLGGWRDGYTF. The CDR3 nucleotides read TGTGCCAGCAGTTTAGGTGGTTGGAGAGATGGCTACACCTTC.

This clonotype was found a few times. The chain is built from TRBV25-1 and TRBJ2-1, with TRBD2 matching 8 bases. With V trimmed by 3 bases and J by 8 bases, 9 bases remained unmatched. Looked up from germline, CDR1 is MGHDK and CDR2 is SYGVNS. This CDR3 has 15 residues. The DNA of the CDR3 is TGTGCCAGCAGTGAGGGAGGGGGACTAGGGTATGAGCAGTTCTTC. Its translation: CASSEGGGLGYEQFF.

A few counts support this clonotype. An end of the junction differs from the germline gene, which may be a read error. The rearrangement joins TRBV5-1 to TRBJ2-1, with D possibly being TRBD2 (7 bases). The CDR3 runs to 12 residues. From germline, CDR1 is SGHRS and CDR2 YFSETQ. The CDR3 loop reads CASSLGGAFKFF. CDR3 nucleotide sequence: TGTGCCAGCAGCTTAGGGGGGGCCTTTAAGTTCTTC.

This clonotype has a count of ten or more. The rearrangement joins TRBV7-8 to TRBJ1-5; D call uncertain. V lost 2 bases and J lost 4, with 12 bases in between. This CDR3 comprises 15 residues. Germline CDR1 reads SGHVS; CDR2 reads FQNEAQ. In DNA, the CDR3 is TGTGCCAGCAGCTTATTATCGATTCCAAATCAGCCCCAGCATTTT. The encoded protein is CASSLLSIPNQPQHF.

This clonotype was seen ten or more times. The CDR3 DNA follows: TGTGCCAGCAGCCAAGTCTATTCGGTGAGTGAAGCTTTCTTT. It is translated as CASSQVYSVSEAFF. V and J are TRBV3-1 and TRBJ1-1; D is uncertain. The V end was cut by 1 base, the J end by 7 bases, with 13 bases between. Germline CDR1 and CDR2: LGHDT and YNNKEL (reference sequence). CDR3 length equals 14 residues.